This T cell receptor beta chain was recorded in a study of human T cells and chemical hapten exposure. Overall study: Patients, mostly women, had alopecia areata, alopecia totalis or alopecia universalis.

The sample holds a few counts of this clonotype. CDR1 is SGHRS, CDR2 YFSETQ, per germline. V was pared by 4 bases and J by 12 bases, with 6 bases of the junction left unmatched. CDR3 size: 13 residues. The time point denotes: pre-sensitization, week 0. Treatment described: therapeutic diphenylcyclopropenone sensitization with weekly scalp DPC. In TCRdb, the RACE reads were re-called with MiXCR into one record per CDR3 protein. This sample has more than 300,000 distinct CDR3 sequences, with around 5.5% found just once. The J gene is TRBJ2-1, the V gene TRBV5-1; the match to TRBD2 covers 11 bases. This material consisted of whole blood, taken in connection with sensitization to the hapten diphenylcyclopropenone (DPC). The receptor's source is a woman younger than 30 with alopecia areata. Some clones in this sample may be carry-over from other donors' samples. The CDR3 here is CASSVTSGGTQFF. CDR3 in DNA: TGCGCCAGCAGCGTCACTAGCGGGGGAACGCAGTTCTTC.